These 13 T cell receptor beta chains share one sample of origin, sequenced in a study of T cells in Graves' hyperthyroidism and ophthalmopathy (dated by TCRdb to 2018 to 2020). Libraries were made using multiplex PCR. The run used an Illumina HiSeq 2000. The TCR beta CDR3 regions were amplified from the RNA transcripts. For the first round of RT-PCR on the TCR CDR3, the HTBI primer set was used together with the Qiagen OneStep RT-PCR kit. TCRdb ran its own pipeline on the public reads, namely fastp trimming at Q25 and MiXCR clone calling, and kept in-frame beta chains. All rows with the same CDR3 protein become a single entry with the most common DNA and genes. Counted in this sample were about 690,000 distinct CDR3 sequences; about 18% of them appeared once. The top ten clonotypes cover roughly a sixth of the sample. Specimen: blood. Receptor source: a man aged 50-60 years with Graves' hyperthyroidism.

The chain is built from TRBV7-9 and TRBJ2-7; weak D call: TRBD1 (7 bases). CDR1 and CDR2 from the germline V gene are SEHNR and FQNEAQ (reference sequence). Trimming removed 5 bases at V and 1 base at J, with 18 bases between. This CDR3 spans 16 amino acids. CDR3 coding DNA: TGTGCCAGCAGCCGCACGGGCGGGGACAGATCCTACGAGCAGTACTTC. Translation: CASSRTGGDRSYEQYF. The full variable domain, completed using reference TRBV7-9 and TRBJ2-7, is DTGVSQNPRHKITKRGQNVTFRCDPISEHNRLYWYRQTLGQGPEFLTYFQNEAQLEKSRLLSDRFSAERPKGSFSTLEIQRTEQGDSAMYLCASSRTGGDRSYEQYFGPGTRLTVT.

This clonotype was counted at least ten times. The chain has TRBV2 and TRBJ2-5, with 8 positions matching TRBD1. Germline-derived CDR1 and CDR2 are SNHLY and FYNNEI. The CDR3 has 14 residues. With 6 bases clipped from V and 3 bases from J, the junction kept 6 bases outside the gene matches. The CDR3 bases are TGTGCCAGCAGCCGGGACAGGAATGAAGAGACCCAGTACTTC. As protein: CASSRDRNEETQYF.

This clonotype showed up many times. The chain employs TRBV7-8 and TRBJ1-1; 8 bases fit TRBD1. Germline V gives CDR1 SGHVS, CDR2 FQNEAQ. The ends lost 1 base at V and 2 bases at J; junction bases unmatched: 6. The length of the CDR3 is 16 residues. The CDR3 reads CASSLVGTGPNTEAFF. CDR3 coding DNA: TGTGCCAGCAGCTTAGTAGGGACAGGACCTAACACTGAAGCTTTCTTT.

The V gene is TRBV10-1, the J gene TRBJ2-3; no clear D. The V end lost 4 bases, the J end lost 2 bases, and 10 bases lay between the germline ends. The CDR3 has 14 residues. CDR1 WNHNN and CDR2 SYGVQD come from the germline V gene (reference sequence). For the CDR3, the DNA is TGCGCCAGCAGTGGTCCGGCTCCCACAGATACGCAGTATTTT. It encodes CASSGPAPTDTQYF.

This clonotype has at least ten counts. This chain connects TRBV7-2 to TRBJ2-3; 9 bases are a match to TRBD1. The CDR3 runs 15 residues. With V trimmed by 5 bases and J by 4 bases, 7 bases remained unmatched. Germline V gives CDR1 SGHTA, CDR2 FQGNSA. This CDR3 is CASSRRTGESDTQYF. The CDR3 coding sequence is TGTGCCAGCAGCCGCCGGACAGGGGAATCAGATACGCAGTATTTT.

This clonotype was detected many times. The CDR3 region is CAISEASGGGNTIYF. CDR3 DNA: TGTGCCATCAGTGAGGCCTCAGGAGGTGGAAACACCATATATTTT. The chain uses TRBV10-3 and TRBJ1-3; D gene uncertain. The CDR3 is 15 amino acids. Trimming pared 2 bases from V and 3 bases from J, leaving 11 bases between. CDR1 is ENHRY and CDR2 is SYGVKD in the germline V gene.

This clonotype was observed at least ten times. The CDR3 DNA reads as TGCAGTGCTAGGGACCCATACAATGAGCAGTTCTTC. Translating gives CSARDPYNEQFF. This chain uses TRBV20-1 with TRBJ2-1; D ambiguous. The length of the CDR3 is 12 residues. V lost 3 bases to trimming and J lost 4 bases, with 7 bases between them. Looked up from germline, CDR1 is DFQATT and CDR2 is SNEGSKA (reference sequence).

This clonotype was counted at least ten times. The chain recombines TRBV28 with TRBJ2-7; 7 bases align to TRBD1. Germline-derived CDR1 and CDR2 are MDHEN and SYDVKM. The CDR3 is 16 residues long. V dropped 7 bases and J dropped 0; count of bases not matched to a gene: 12. CDR3 sequence reads: CASTERMRGPSYEQYF. Written as DNA, the CDR3 is TGTGCCAGCACTGAAAGGATGAGGGGGCCCTCCTACGAGCAGTACTTC.

The chain uses TRBV12-3 or TRBV12-4 and TRBJ2-7; D is uncertain. V gave up 6 bases and J gave up 5 bases, with 14 bases separating them. The CDR3 loop spans 13 amino acids. The CDR3 spells CASRRDVTDEQYF. CDR3 coding DNA: TGTGCCAGCAGGCGCGACGTGACTGACGAGCAGTACTTC.

The chain has TRBV29-1 and TRBJ1-1; unclear D gene. The V and J ends lost 4 bases and 11 bases respectively, with 14 bases between them. The CDR3 runs 11 residues. Per germline, CDR1 SQVTM and CDR2 ANQGSEA. The CDR3 DNA follows: TGCAGCGTTGCGACGACCCTGAAGGCTTTCTTT. This sequence encodes CSVATTLKAFF.

This clonotype was recorded at least ten times. The V gene is TRBV7-2, the J gene TRBJ2-7; tentatively, D is TRBD2 (6 bases). Trimming removed 6 bases at V and 6 bases at J, with 18 bases between. The CDR3 runs to 14 residues. CDR1 is SGHTA and CDR2 is FQGNSA in the germline V gene. CDR3 amino acids: CASSYEDMGGEQYF. The CDR3 DNA follows: TGTGCCAGCAGTTATGAGGACATGGGGGGCGAGCAGTACTTC.

This clonotype appeared a few times. This chain links TRBV7-9 with TRBJ2-7; D might be TRBD2 (5 bases). V was trimmed by 8 bases and J by 2 bases, leaving 13 bases between them. The CDR3 contains 13 residues. Germline loops: CDR1 SEHNR, CDR2 FQNEAQ (reference sequence). The CDR3 DNA sequence: TGTGCCAGCGCTCCTCGGACTGCCTACGAGCAGTACTTC. Translation gives CASAPRTAYEQYF.

The gene calls are TRBV11-2 and TRBJ2-7, with 7 bases lining up with TRBD1. The CDR3 sequence is 16 residues long. J was trimmed by 0 bases and V by 5 bases; bases with no gene match: 10. Germline V lookup: CDR1 SGHAT, CDR2 FQNNGV. The CDR3 sequence is CASSRLQGQSSYEQYF. The CDR3 nucleotides are TGTGCCAGCAGCCGTTTACAGGGGCAAAGCTCCTACGAGCAGTACTTC.